These T cell receptor beta chains were read from a single sample in a study of cytomegalovirus exposure and HLA in healthy donors. The data were produced by immunoSEQ multiplex PCR, yet TCRdb's version contains in-frame clones alone and is incomplete. The table includes approximately 88,000 clones, roughly three quarters detected once. Material for sequencing was PBMCs. The receptors here all came from a man aged 25-40 years in good health and CMV-seronegative. Each CDR3 is given with its conserved first and last residue. The D gene is left open where the match is weak. For some rows the clone size is stated as once, few or many, or as a class when expanded; others skip it.

CDR3: CASSQGQGREKLFF
DNA: TGCGCCAGCAGCCAGGGACAGGGGAGGGAAAAACTGTTTTTT
D: TRBD1
J: TRBJ1-4
V: TRBV4-1
size: NA

CDR3: CASSVGQGFAETQYF
DNA: TGTGCCAGCAGCGTGGGCCAGGGGTTCGCAGAGACCCAGTACTTC
D: NA
J: TRBJ2-5
V: TRBV9
size: NA

CDR3: CASRDRGALDYGYTF
DNA: TGTGCCAGCCGGGACAGGGGCGCTTTGGACTATGGCTACACCTTC
D: TRBD1
J: TRBJ1-2
V: TRBV5-4
size: few

CDR3: CASSGWDLYEQYF
DNA: TGTGCCAGCAGTGGATGGGACTTGTACGAGCAGTACTTC
D: NA
J: TRBJ2-7
V: TRBV25-1
size: once

CDR3: CASSLPGQGTPEQYF
DNA: TGTGCCAGCAGTTTACCGGGACAGGGGACGCCCGAGCAGTACTTC
D: TRBD1
J: TRBJ2-7
V: TRBV28
size: NA

CDR3: CASRATSGRTDTQYF
DNA: TGTGCCAGCAGGGCGACTAGCGGGAGAACAGATACGCAGTATTTT
D: TRBD2
J: TRBJ2-3
V: TRBV2
size: NA

CDR3: CASRPGLAGFYEQYF
DNA: TGTGCCAGTCGACCGGGACTAGCGGGTTTCTACGAGCAGTACTTC
D: TRBD2
J: TRBJ2-7
V: TRBV28
size: NA

CDR3: CASSLGGLGGGTDTQYF
DNA: TGTGCCAGCAGCTTAGGGGGCCTCGGGGGGGGCACAGATACGCAGTATTTT
D: TRBD2
J: TRBJ2-3
V: TRBV7-2
size: NA

CDR3: CASSQEHSHLGYGYTF
DNA: TGCGCCAGCAGCCAAGAACATAGCCACCTGGGCTATGGCTACACCTTC
D: NA
J: TRBJ1-2
V: TRBV4-3
size: NA

CDR3: CASSSPTGGEQYF
DNA: TGTGCCAGCAGCTCTCCGACAGGAGGCGAGCAGTACTTC
D: NA
J: TRBJ2-7
V: TRBV7-9
size: NA